This T cell receptor beta chain was identified in a study of blood T cell repertoires in COVID-19. About the research overall: The United States, Italy and Spain were the sources of the acute and convalescent COVID-19 samples. Sources were T cells, B-cell-depleted T cells, or PBMCs; the material itself was cDNA or gDNA.

The V gene's germline CDR1 is SGHVS and CDR2 FQNEAQ. This CDR3 is 15 amino acids long. V was pared by 1 base and J by 4 bases, with 5 bases of the junction left unmatched. How the authors handled the data: Estimation of nucleated cell counts relied on the amplification of reference gene primers. The repertoire was sequenced with immunoSEQ multiplex PCR; TCRdb's copy has only in-frame clones and lacks some. From that table come the V and J calls and clone size; the DNA was used to work out D and trimming. The profile shows fewer than 50,000 clones, roughly nine tenths of them singletons. Specimen: peripheral blood. The receptor was derived from a human donor in a cohort sampled during active COVID-19. The chain has TRBV7-8 and TRBJ2-5; the match to TRBD2 covers 8 bases. CDR3 amino acids: CASSLVFLAGETQYF. For the CDR3, the DNA is TGTGCCAGCAGCTTAGTTTTCCTAGCGGGAGAGACCCAGTACTTC.